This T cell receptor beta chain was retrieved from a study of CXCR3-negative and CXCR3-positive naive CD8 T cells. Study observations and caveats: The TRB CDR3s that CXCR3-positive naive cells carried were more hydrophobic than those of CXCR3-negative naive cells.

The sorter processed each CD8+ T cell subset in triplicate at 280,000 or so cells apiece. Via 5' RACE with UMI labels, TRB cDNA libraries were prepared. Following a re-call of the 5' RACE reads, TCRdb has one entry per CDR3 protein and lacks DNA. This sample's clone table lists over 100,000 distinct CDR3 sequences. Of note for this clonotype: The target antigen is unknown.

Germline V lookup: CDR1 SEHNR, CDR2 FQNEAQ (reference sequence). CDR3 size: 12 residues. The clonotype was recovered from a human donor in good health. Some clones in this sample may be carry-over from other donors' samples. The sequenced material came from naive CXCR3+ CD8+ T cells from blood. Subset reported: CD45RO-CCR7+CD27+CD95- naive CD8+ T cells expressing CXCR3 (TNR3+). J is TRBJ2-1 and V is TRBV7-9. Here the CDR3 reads CASSLTRDEQFF.